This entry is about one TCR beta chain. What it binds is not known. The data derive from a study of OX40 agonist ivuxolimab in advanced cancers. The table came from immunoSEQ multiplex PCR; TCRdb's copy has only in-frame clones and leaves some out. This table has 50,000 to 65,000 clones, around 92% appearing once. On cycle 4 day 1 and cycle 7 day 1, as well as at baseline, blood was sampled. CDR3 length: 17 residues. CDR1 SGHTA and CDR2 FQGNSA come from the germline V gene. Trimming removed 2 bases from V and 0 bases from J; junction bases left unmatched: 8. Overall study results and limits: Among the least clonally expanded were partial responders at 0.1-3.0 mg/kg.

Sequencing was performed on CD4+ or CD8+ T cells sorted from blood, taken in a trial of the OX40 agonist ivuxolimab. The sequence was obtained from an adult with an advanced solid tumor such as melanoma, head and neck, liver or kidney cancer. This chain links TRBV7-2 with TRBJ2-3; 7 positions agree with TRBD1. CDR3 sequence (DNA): TGTGCCAGCAGCTTATGGCCGGGACAGACTAGCACAGATACGCAGTATTTT. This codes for CASSLWPGQTSTDTQYF.